These 20 T cell receptor beta chains share one sample of origin, sequenced in a study of blood T cells in healthy people across ages. The authors ran a second PCR of roughly 6 to 12 cycles using a sample-barcoded 5' primer and a J-beta primer mix. From the 5' RACE reads, TCRdb called clonotypes with MiXCR, one entry per CDR3 protein. The table includes approximately 1.5 million distinct CDR3 sequences, roughly 32% detected once. The sample consisted of blood. The source of these receptors is a woman under 40 in good health.

The CDR3 region is CASSSSGGRTRTNPRGTQYF. The CDR3, as DNA: TGTGCCAGCAGCTCTTCCGGGGGCAGGACGAGAACCAACCCAAGAGGGACCCAGTACTTC. The chain employs TRBV5-6 and TRBJ2-5; D may be TRBD1 or TRBD2 (6 bases each). CDR1 and CDR2 (germline): SGHDT, YYEEEE. CDR3 length: 20 residues. V dropped 3 bases and J dropped 7 bases, with 34 bases sitting between them.

The V gene is TRBV20-1, the J gene TRBJ2-3; possible D gene TRBD2, 5 bases. The CDR3 length is 13 residues. Germline loops: CDR1 DFQATT, CDR2 SNEGSKA (reference sequence). Written as DNA, the CDR3 is TGCAGCCCCGAAGAGGGCGCCACAGATACGCAGTATTTT. Protein: CSPEEGATDTQYF.

This sequence joins TRBV21-1 and TRBJ2-7; the table's D call of TRBD1 was not tested on the DNA. TRBV21-1 is marked as a pseudogene. This CDR3 spans 17 amino acids. The CDR3 is CASSLRKSRGAGHEQYF. CDR3 nucleotide sequence: TGTGCCAGCAGCTTACGGAAAAGTAGGGGGGCCGGTCACGAGCAGTACTTC.

This clonotype was counted once. The CDR3 sequence: CASSMEGGQPQHF. The CDR3, as DNA: TGTGCCAGCAGCATGGAGGGAGGGCAGCCCCAGCATTTT. V and J are TRBV9 and TRBJ1-5, with unresolved D. Trimming left V 4 bases short and J 7 bases short, with 12 bases between. The CDR3 loop spans 13 amino acids. From germline, CDR1 is SGDLS and CDR2 YYNGEE.

Notes on this clonotype: The junction departs from germline at one end; a sequencing error may be responsible. The V and J genes are TRBV6-6 and TRBJ1-4; perhaps TRBD1 as D (6 bases). The CDR3 runs 14 residues. Germline values: CDR1 MNHNY, CDR2 SVGAGI (reference sequence). CDR3 region: CASREDSFNEKLFF. In nucleotides, the CDR3 is TGTGCAAGCAGAGAGGACAGCTTTAATGAAAAACTGTTTTTT.

The sample holds a few counts of this clonotype. The V call is TRBV7-9, the J call TRBJ1-1; 10 bases map to TRBD1. V shed 5 bases and J 1 base; nucleotides not matched to a gene: 10. The CDR3 totals 17 residues. Germline V gives CDR1 SEHNR, CDR2 FQNEAQ (reference sequence). CDR3 nucleotide sequence: TGTGCCAGCAGCCCTCGACAGGGGGCGACTACGAACACTGAAGCTTTCTTT. Encoded protein: CASSPRQGATTNTEAFF.

This clonotype was seen a handful of times. V usage is TRBV7-3 and J usage is TRBJ2-3; D assignment may be TRBD1 or TRBD2 (5 bases each). Trimming took 2 bases from V and 2 from J, leaving 11 bases between them. The CDR3 has 15 amino acids. CDR1 is SGHTA and CDR2 is FQGTGA in the germline V gene. The CDR3 is CASSLGTSFTDTQYF. The CDR3 DNA reads as TGTGCCAGCAGCTTAGGGACCTCGTTCACAGATACGCAGTATTTT.

This clonotype turned up a few times. This rearrangement joins TRBV20-1 to TRBJ2-1; 7 bases agree with TRBD2. CDR1 and CDR2 (germline): DFQATT, SNEGSKA (reference sequence). After removal of 2 bases from V and 1 base from J, the junction contained 11 bases not matched to a gene. The CDR3 is 17 residues long. In nucleotides, the CDR3 is TGCAGTGCTAGAAGTAAGGTCGGCGGGGGATCCTACAATGAGCAGTTCTTC. Its translation is CSARSKVGGGSYNEQFF.

This chain connects TRBV6-4 to TRBJ2-1; TRBD2 aligns across 12 bases. In germline, CDR1 is MRHNA, CDR2 SNTAGT. V gave up 3 bases and J gave up 5 bases; unmatched junction bases: 5. The CDR3 is 16 amino acids. As DNA, the CDR3 is TGTGCCAGCAGTGAAGCCGGGACTAGCGGGCACAATGAGCAGTTCTTC. Translation: CASSEAGTSGHNEQFF.

This clonotype was picked up a small number of times. The DNA of the CDR3 is TGTGCCAGCAGTGAATACTCTACCTACGAGCAGTACTTC. Its protein is CASSEYSTYEQYF. This chain joins TRBV6-1 and TRBJ2-7; D call uncertain. Germline values: CDR1 MNHNS, CDR2 SASEGT. The CDR3 totals 13 residues. The V gene lost 2 bases and the J gene lost 2 bases, with 7 bases spanning the gap.

On this clonotype: Given a much more abundant clone one base away, this may be a read error. This rearrangement joins TRBV5-1 to TRBJ2-1; 9 nucleotides align to TRBD1. Germline V CDR1 and CDR2: SGHRS, YFSETQ. CDR3 size: 13 residues. Losses at the gene ends were 9 bases for V and 7 bases for J; bases not matched to a gene: 8. CDR3 residues: CATRQGVGNEQFF. The CDR3 DNA follows: TGCGCCACCCGACAGGGGGTAGGGAATGAGCAGTTCTTC. The variable domain in full, completed from reference TRBV5-1 and TRBJ2-1, reads KAGVTQTPRYLIKTRGQQVTLSCSPISGHRSVSWYQQTPGQGLQFLFEYFSETQRNKGNFPGRFSGRQFSNSRSEMNVSTLELGDSALYLCATRQGVGNEQFFGPGTRLTVL.

The gene calls are TRBV18 and TRBJ1-2, with D perhaps matching TRBD1 (5 bases). Deletions cut 5 bases from V and 9 bases from J, with 13 bases between. Looked up from germline, CDR1 is KGHSH and CDR2 is LQKENI. The CDR3 extends over 12 amino acids. The CDR3 is CASSDSPGSYTF. The CDR3 DNA is TGTGCCAGCTCAGACAGTCCGGGTAGCTACACCTTC.

The V and J genes are TRBV20-1 and TRBJ2-3; D may be TRBD1 (6 bases). Between the trimmed V and J ends, which lost 3 bases and 4 bases, there was a span of 14 bases. Germline CDR1 is DFQATT and CDR2 is SNEGSKA (reference sequence). This CDR3 region has 14 residues. CDR3 in amino acids: CSASSGAYSDTQYF. The CDR3 nucleotides read TGCAGTGCTAGCTCAGGGGCCTATTCAGATACGCAGTATTTT.

In the case of this clonotype: This may come from a read error, since a much larger clone is one base off. The CDR3 DNA is TGTGCCACCAGTGATCATCTTCGGAGGGCAGATACGCAGTATTTT. Translation gives CATSDHLRRADTQYF. J is TRBJ2-3 and V is TRBV24-1; a possible D gene is TRBD2 (6 bases). The V gene's germline CDR1 is KGHDR and CDR2 SFDVKD. The CDR3 contains 15 residues. Trimming took off 3 bases at V and 4 bases at J, with 13 bases between the two ends.

This clonotype turned up a few times. J is TRBJ2-7 and V is TRBV20-1, with D possibly TRBD2 on 5 matching bases. Trimming took 5 bases from V and 3 from J, leaving 20 bases between them. This CDR3 has 15 amino acids. The germline CDR1 and CDR2 sequences are DFQATT and SNEGSKA (reference sequence). Here the CDR3 DNA reads TGCAGTGCTCTACCAGTAGTGAGGGTCAACTACGAGCAGTACTTC. It yields the protein CSALPVVRVNYEQYF.

This clonotype was observed a handful of times. The chain carries TRBV11-1 and TRBJ1-2; 7 positions match TRBD1. CDR1 and CDR2 from the germline V gene are SGHAT and FQDESV (reference sequence). The CDR3 is 17 amino acids. V lost 5 bases and J lost 3; bases outside the gene matches: 15. The CDR3 is CASSPNSGTEADYGYTF. The CDR3 DNA sequence: TGTGCCAGCAGCCCGAATAGTGGGACAGAAGCCGACTATGGCTACACCTTC.

As to this clonotype: Sequence at one end of the junction differs from germline and may be a read error. The chain is built from TRBV20-1 and TRBJ2-3; 11 positions match TRBD2. CDR3 length equals 15 residues. CDR1 DFQATT and CDR2 SNEGSKA come from the germline V gene (reference sequence). CDR3 protein: CSARTSGTATGTQYF. Here the CDR3 DNA reads TGCAGTGCTAGGACTAGCGGGACTGCCACAGGTACGCAGTATTTT.

The gene calls are TRBV15 and TRBJ2-1; 7 bases line up with TRBD2. V was clipped by 1 base and J by 8 bases; unmatched bases: 11. CDR3 length equals 16 residues. Germline assignment: CDR1 LNHNV and CDR2 YYDKDF (reference sequence). CDR3 bases: TGTGCCACCAGCAGAGCCGTTAGGACTAGTCAGTATGAGCAGTTCTTC. Translation: CATSRAVRTSQYEQFF.

Regarding this clonotype: Relative to the germline gene, one junction end is altered; a read error may explain this. The rearrangement links TRBV6-1 to TRBJ2-3; D uncertain. Germline loops: CDR1 MNHNS, CDR2 SASEGT. The CDR3 is made up of 14 amino acids. The chain's CDR3 is CAGSDFVARSTQYF. The CDR3, as DNA: TGTGCCGGCAGTGACTTTGTGGCCCGGAGTACGCAGTATTTT.

The chain has TRBV7-2 and TRBJ1-2, with D unclear. Deletions cut 7 bases from V and 0 bases from J, with 12 bases between. The CDR3 has 14 residues. Germline-derived CDR1 and CDR2 are SGHTA and FQGNSA. The chain's CDR3 is CASTRRASNYGYTF. In DNA form, the CDR3 reads TGTGCCAGCACCCGGAGGGCCTCTAACTATGGCTACACCTTC. The whole variable domain, remainder taken from reference TRBV7-2 and TRBJ1-2, is GAGVSQSPSNKVTEKGKDVELRCDPISGHTALYWYRQSLGQGLEFLIYFQGNSAPDKSGLPSDRFSAERTGGSVSTLTIQRTQQEDSAVYLCASTRRASNYGYTFGSGTRLTVV.